What follows are 19 T cell receptor beta chains derived from one specimen sequenced in a study of cytomegalovirus exposure and HLA in healthy donors. PCR employed 60 Vbeta and 13 Jbeta primers. Assay used: immunoSEQ multiplex PCR; TCRdb lists only in-frame clones, some missing. The specimen's table records under 200,000 clones. Sequencing input: PBMCs. Receptor source: a man under 40 in good health and CMV-seronegative.

The V call is TRBV11-2, the J call TRBJ2-3; a possible D gene is TRBD2 (6 bases). Germline values: CDR1 SGHAT, CDR2 FQNNGV. This CDR3 comprises 13 residues. V lost 5 bases and J lost 4, with 10 bases in between. The CDR3 DNA follows: TGTGCCAGCAGCCCGGGACTTCCAGATACGCAGTATTTT. Translated, it gives CASSPGLPDTQYF.

The chain recombines TRBV11-2 with TRBJ1-1; 7 bases are a match to TRBD1. V was clipped by 1 base and J by 3 bases; unmatched bases: 2. Germline V gives CDR1 SGHAT, CDR2 FQNNGV. This CDR3 has 14 residues. The CDR3 spells CASSLGGGYTEAFF. CDR3 DNA sequence: TGTGCCAGCAGCTTAGGAGGGGGCTACACTGAAGCTTTCTTT.

The chain carries TRBV6-5 and TRBJ1-6; D unclear. Trimming cost V 2 bases and J 9 bases, with 5 bases left between them. Germline values: CDR1 MNHEY, CDR2 SVGAGI. The CDR3 loop spans 12 amino acids. The CDR3 bases are TGTGCCAGCAGTTACAGGAGTTCACCCCTCCACTTT. Its protein product is CASSYRSSPLHF.

The J gene is TRBJ2-2, the V gene TRBV7-9; no clear D gene. This CDR3 comprises 14 residues. The germline V gene has CDR1 SEHNR and CDR2 FQNEAQ (reference sequence). Trimming removed 3 bases at V and 0 bases at J, with 5 bases between. CDR3 DNA sequence: TGTGCCAGCAGCTTCTCAGCGAACACCGGGGAGCTGTTTTTT. Translating it yields CASSFSANTGELFF.

The chain combines TRBV7-6 with TRBJ2-7, with 7 bases identical to TRBD2. V gave up 1 base and J gave up 4 bases; unmatched junction bases: 10. Germline assignment: CDR1 SGHVS and CDR2 FNYEAQ. The CDR3 is made up of 16 amino acids. CDR3 bases: TGTGCCAGCAGCTTAGAGTCTAGCGGAGCGTATTACGAGCAGTACTTC. Protein product: CASSLESSGAYYEQYF.

The genes are TRBV18 and TRBJ2-3, with 8 bases fitting TRBD2. The CDR3 loop spans 14 amino acids. J was trimmed by 5 bases and V by 3 bases; bases with no gene match: 4. CDR1 and CDR2 (germline): KGHSH, LQKENI. The CDR3, as DNA: TGTGCCAGCTCACCGGGACTAGACCGAGATACGCAGTATTTT. This sequence encodes CASSPGLDRDTQYF.

V gene TRBV6-5 combines with J gene TRBJ1-5; unclear D gene. The germline V and J ends were trimmed by 4 bases and 6 bases, with 7 bases remaining between them. The CDR3 loop spans 12 amino acids. CDR1 MNHEY and CDR2 SVGAGI come from the germline V gene. The CDR3 DNA reads as TGTGCCAGCAGTTTACTCGGTCAGCCCCAGCATTTT. It encodes CASSLLGQPQHF.

The chain is built from TRBV5-1 and TRBJ2-2; a weak D match, TRBD1 (5 bases). CDR1 is SGHRS and CDR2 is YFSETQ in the germline V gene. The CDR3 contains 15 residues. Trimming pared 4 bases from V and 4 bases from J, leaving 14 bases between. The CDR3 region has the DNA TGCGCCAGCAGCACGGACACGAGACCCACCGGGGAGCTGTTTTTT. Translation gives CASSTDTRPTGELFF.

J is TRBJ2-3 and V is TRBV6-4; 11 bases align to TRBD2. The CDR3 has 14 amino acids. Trimming removed 6 bases from V and 4 bases from J; junction bases left unmatched: 3. Germline assignment: CDR1 MRHNA and CDR2 SNTAGT. This CDR3 reads CASSTGLAADTQYF. The CDR3 DNA follows: TGTGCCAGCAGCACGGGACTAGCGGCAGATACGCAGTATTTT.

The J gene is TRBJ2-7, the V gene TRBV7-3; 9 nucleotides align to TRBD2. Looked up from germline, CDR1 is SGHTA and CDR2 is FQGTGA. Trimming at V came to 1 base and at J to 2 bases, leaving 3 bases not matched to a gene. The CDR3 is made up of 15 amino acids. CDR3 loop: CASSLRAGGAYEQYF. In DNA, the CDR3 is TGTGCCAGCAGCTTAAGAGCGGGAGGAGCCTACGAGCAGTACTTC.

This chain uses TRBV5-1 with TRBJ2-7, with D possibly being TRBD1 (5 bases). Per germline, CDR1 SGHRS and CDR2 YFSETQ. Deletions cut 1 base from V and 5 bases from J, with 22 bases between. CDR3 length equals 17 residues. The CDR3 DNA sequence: TGCGCCAGCAGCTTGAGGGCAGGGCGATCCAGCGCGCACGAGCAGTACTTC. Translating it yields CASSLRAGRSSAHEQYF.

The chain is built from TRBV27 and TRBJ1-1, with TRBD1 matching 8 bases. Per germline, CDR1 MNHEY and CDR2 SMNVEV (reference sequence). This CDR3 contains 15 residues. With V trimmed by 2 bases and J by 6 bases, 8 bases remained unmatched. The CDR3 bases are TGTGCCAGCAGTTTAGGAAGGACAGGGATAGCTGAAGCTTTCTTT. Protein product: CASSLGRTGIAEAFF.

V usage is TRBV18 and J usage is TRBJ1-1; TRBD1 aligns across 9 bases. This CDR3 contains 15 residues. J gave up 1 base and V 8 bases, and 8 bases lay outside the gene matches. The germline gives CDR1 KGHSH, CDR2 LQKENI. CDR3 bases: TGTGCCAGCGCGGGGACAGGGTTAGGGAACACTGAAGCTTTCTTT. Residues: CASAGTGLGNTEAFF.

The chain has TRBV11-2 and TRBJ2-7; 10 positions agree with TRBD1. The germline V gene encodes CDR1 SGHAT and CDR2 FQNNGV. The V and J ends lost 4 bases and 3 bases, in that order; junction bases with no gene match: 6. CDR3 length: 15 residues. CDR3 sequence: CASSSGTGDIYEQYF. CDR3 coding DNA: TGTGCCAGCAGCTCCGGGACAGGGGACATCTACGAGCAGTACTTC.

V is TRBV9 and J is TRBJ2-3, with TRBD1 matching over 8 bases. Looked up from germline, CDR1 is SGDLS and CDR2 is YYNGEE. This CDR3 is built from 15 residues. J lost 5 bases, V lost 0 bases, and 5 bases had no gene match. CDR3 loop: CASSVEGQGEDTQYF. For the CDR3, the DNA is TGTGCCAGCAGCGTAGAAGGACAGGGCGAAGATACGCAGTATTTT. The full variable domain, in which reference TRBV9 and TRBJ2-3 provide the parts outside the CDR3, is DSGVTQTPKHLITATGQRVTLRCSPRSGDLSVYWYQQSLDQGLQFLIQYYNGEERAKGNILERFSAQQFPDLHSELNLSSLELGDSALYFCASSVEGQGEDTQYFGPGTRLTVL.

The V call is TRBV5-1, the J call TRBJ2-1; tentative D call: TRBD2 (6 bases). Looked up from germline, CDR1 is SGHRS and CDR2 is YFSETQ. The CDR3 consists of 16 residues. Trimming left V 4 bases short and J 8 bases short, with 22 bases between. CDR3 bases: TGCGCCAGCAGCCTGATTAGCGGCCCAAGGGGCTATGAGCAGTTCTTC. Amino acids: CASSLISGPRGYEQFF.

CDR3 in amino acids: CASSRGDEQYF. Here the CDR3 DNA reads TGCGCCAGCAGCCGGGGGGACGAGCAGTACTTC. J is TRBJ2-7 and V is TRBV4-1; D may be TRBD2 (6 bases). Trimming stripped 4 bases from V and 5 bases from J, with 6 bases between. Germline-derived CDR1 and CDR2 are MGHRA and YSYEKL. The CDR3 has 11 amino acids.

The V and J genes are TRBV7-3 and TRBJ2-1; TRBD2 aligns across 11 bases. Germline V gene data show CDR1 as SGHTA and CDR2 as FQGTGA. V trimming: 6 bases; J trimming: 5 bases; junction bases outside the gene matches: 6. This CDR3 spans 15 amino acids. CDR3 loop: CASSLAGGTNNEQFF. The CDR3 DNA reads TGTGCCAGCAGTTTAGCGGGAGGGACTAACAATGAGCAGTTCTTC.

This chain joins TRBV10-1 and TRBJ2-5; TRBD1 matches 10 bases. This CDR3 is 13 amino acids long. V dropped 8 bases and J dropped 5; count of bases not matched to a gene: 5. CDR1 and CDR2 (germline): WNHNN, SYGVQD (reference sequence). CDR3 in amino acids: CASRGQGEETQYF. In DNA, the CDR3 is TGCGCCAGCCGTGGACAGGGGGAGGAGACCCAGTACTTC.